One TCR beta chain is described in this entry. The antigen remains undetermined. The CDR3 length is 13 residues. From germline, CDR1 is MNHNS and CDR2 SASEGT. Deletions cut 3 bases from V and 6 bases from J, with 11 bases between. Generated by immunoSEQ multiplex PCR, the TCRdb table keeps only in-frame clones and is missing some. The sample carries 70,000 to 85,000 clones, 70% to 90% recorded once. Libraries of TCR beta were made from around 2.1 micrograms of genomic DNA that came from cryopreserved PBMCs. This sample is drawn from a study of cytotoxic CD8 clonotypes in ibrutinib-treated CLL. Overall study context: For this cohort, patients were about a dozen relapsed/refractory and about 16 treatment-naive, while 17 were IGHV unmutated. Mean yields were around 240,000 productive templates and over 85,000 productive rearrangements per sample.

Findings of the study overall: Measured clonality at baseline was greater than in age-matched healthy donors and tracked with circulating CD8+ T-cell counts.

The sample was PBMCs, taken at disease progression, from a patient treated with ibrutinib. The origin of this receptor is a human donor with chronic lymphocytic leukemia. The rearrangement joins TRBV6-1 to TRBJ1-1; D remains ambiguous. The CDR3 sequence: CASSEYQSSEAFF. As DNA, the CDR3 is TGTGCCAGCAGTGAGTATCAATCCTCTGAAGCTTTCTTT.